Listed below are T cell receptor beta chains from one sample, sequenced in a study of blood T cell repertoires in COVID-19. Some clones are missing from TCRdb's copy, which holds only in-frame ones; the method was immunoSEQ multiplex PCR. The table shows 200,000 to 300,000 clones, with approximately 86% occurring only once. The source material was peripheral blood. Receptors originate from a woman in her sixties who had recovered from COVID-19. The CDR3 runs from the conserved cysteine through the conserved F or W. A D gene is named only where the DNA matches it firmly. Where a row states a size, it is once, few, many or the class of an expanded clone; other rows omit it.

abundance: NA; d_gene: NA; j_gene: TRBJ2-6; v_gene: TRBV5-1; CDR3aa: CASSRQFSGANVLTF; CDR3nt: TGCGCCAGCAGCCGACAGTTCTCCGGGGCCAACGTCCTGACTTTC
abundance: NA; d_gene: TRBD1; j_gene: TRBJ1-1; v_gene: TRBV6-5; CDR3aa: CASRPDRVVGAFF; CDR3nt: TGTGCCAGCAGGCCCGACAGGGTCGTTGGAGCTTTCTTT
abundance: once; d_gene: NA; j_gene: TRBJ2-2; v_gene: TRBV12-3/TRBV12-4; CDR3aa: CASSETGELFF; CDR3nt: TGTGCCAGCAGTGAGACCGGGGAGCTGTTTTTT
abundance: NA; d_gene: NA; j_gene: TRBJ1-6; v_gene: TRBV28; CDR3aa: CASSLDINSPLHF; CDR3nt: TGTGCCAGCAGTTTAGACATTAATTCACCCCTCCACTTT
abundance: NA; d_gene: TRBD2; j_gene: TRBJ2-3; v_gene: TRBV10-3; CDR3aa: CAITIGGAVDTQYF; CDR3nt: TGTGCCATTACAATCGGGGGGGCCGTAGATACGCAGTATTTT
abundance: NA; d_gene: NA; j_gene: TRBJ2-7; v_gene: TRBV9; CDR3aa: CASSETGSEFYEQYF; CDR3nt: TGTGCCAGCAGCGAGACAGGATCGGAATTCTACGAGCAGTACTTC
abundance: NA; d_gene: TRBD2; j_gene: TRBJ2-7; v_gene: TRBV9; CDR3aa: CASSVGLADIYEQYF; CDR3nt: TGTGCCAGCAGCGTAGGACTAGCGGATATATACGAGCAGTACTTC
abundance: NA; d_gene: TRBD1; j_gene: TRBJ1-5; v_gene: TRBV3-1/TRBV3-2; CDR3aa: CASSIGQGGSQPQHF; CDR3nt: TGTGCCAGCAGCATTGGACAGGGGGGATCTCAGCCCCAGCATTTT
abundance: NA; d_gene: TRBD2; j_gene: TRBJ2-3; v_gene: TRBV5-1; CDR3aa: CASSLWRGDPTSTDTQYF; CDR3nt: TGCGCCAGCAGCTTGTGGCGGGGGGACCCCACCTCCACAGATACGCAGTATTTT
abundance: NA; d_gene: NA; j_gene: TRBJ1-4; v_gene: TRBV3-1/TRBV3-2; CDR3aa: CASSPTATNEKLFF; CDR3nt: TGTGCCAGCAGTCCAACAGCTACTAATGAAAAACTGTTTTTT
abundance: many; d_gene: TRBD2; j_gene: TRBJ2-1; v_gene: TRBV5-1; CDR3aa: CASSSVGGSYNEQFF; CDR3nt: TGCGCCAGCAGCTCGGTCGGGGGGAGCTACAATGAGCAGTTCTTC
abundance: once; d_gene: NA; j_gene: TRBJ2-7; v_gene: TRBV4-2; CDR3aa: CASSRGNSYEQYF; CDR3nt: TGTGCCAGCAGCCGCGGGAACTCCTACGAGCAGTACTTC
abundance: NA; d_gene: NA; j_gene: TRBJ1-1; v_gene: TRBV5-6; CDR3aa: CASRPGHPNTEAFF; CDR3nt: TGTGCCAGCAGGCCAGGACATCCGAACACTGAAGCTTTCTTT
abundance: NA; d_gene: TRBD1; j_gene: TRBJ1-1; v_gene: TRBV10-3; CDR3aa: CAISAGQGLVDTEAFF; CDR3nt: TGTGCCATCAGTGCTGGACAGGGGTTAGTGGACACTGAAGCTTTCTTT
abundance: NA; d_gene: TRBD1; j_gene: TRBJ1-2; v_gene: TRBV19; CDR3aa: CASSIPGQGWYGYTF; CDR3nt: TGTGCCAGTAGTATCCCGGGACAGGGGTGGTACGGCTACACCTTC
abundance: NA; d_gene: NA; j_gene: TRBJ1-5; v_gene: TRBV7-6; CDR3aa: CASAQTSNQPQHF; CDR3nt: TGTGCCAGCGCCCAGACAAGCAATCAGCCCCAGCATTTT
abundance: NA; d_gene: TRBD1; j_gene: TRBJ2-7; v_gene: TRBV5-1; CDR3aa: CASSASGGGYEQYF; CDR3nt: TGCGCCAGCAGCGCCTCAGGGGGCGGCTACGAGCAGTACTTC
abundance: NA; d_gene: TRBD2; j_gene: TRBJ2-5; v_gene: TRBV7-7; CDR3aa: CASSSPGGGLETQYF; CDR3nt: TGTGCTAGCAGCTCCCCCGGGGGGGGGCTCGAGACCCAGTACTTC
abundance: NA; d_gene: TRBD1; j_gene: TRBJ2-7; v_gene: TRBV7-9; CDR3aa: CASSWDRVEQYF; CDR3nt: TGTGCCAGCAGCTGGGACAGGGTCGAGCAGTACTTC
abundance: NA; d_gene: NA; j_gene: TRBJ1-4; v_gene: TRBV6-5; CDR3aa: CASGGVVNEKLFF; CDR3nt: TGTGCCAGCGGCGGGGTCGTTAATGAAAAACTGTTTTTT
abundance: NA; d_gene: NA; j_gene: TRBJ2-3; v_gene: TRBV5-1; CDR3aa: CASSLAEDTQYF; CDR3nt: TGCGCCAGCAGCTTGGCGGAGGATACGCAGTATTTT
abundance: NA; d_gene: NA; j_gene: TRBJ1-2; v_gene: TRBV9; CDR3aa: CASSVAGGPAVSYTF; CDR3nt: TGTGCCAGCAGCGTAGCGGGGGGTCCCGCCGTGAGCTACACCTTC
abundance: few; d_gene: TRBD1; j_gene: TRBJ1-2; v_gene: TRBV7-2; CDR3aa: CASSLVPGGLRGYTF; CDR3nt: TGTGCCAGCAGCTTAGTGCCAGGGGGTTTACGTGGCTACACCTTC
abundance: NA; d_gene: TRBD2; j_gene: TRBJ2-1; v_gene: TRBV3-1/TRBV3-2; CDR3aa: CASSPKLATHEQFF; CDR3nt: TGTGCCAGCAGTCCCAAACTAGCGACTCATGAGCAGTTCTTC
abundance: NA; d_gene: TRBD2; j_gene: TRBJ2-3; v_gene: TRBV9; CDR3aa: CASSAAGRGGLRTDTQYF; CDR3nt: TGTGCCAGCAGCGCAGCCGGGCGGGGGGGCCTCAGGACAGATACGCAGTATTTT
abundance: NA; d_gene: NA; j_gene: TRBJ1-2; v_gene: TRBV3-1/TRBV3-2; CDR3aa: CASSQVGFGYTF; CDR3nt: TGTGCCAGCAGCCAAGTGGGCTTTGGCTACACCTTC
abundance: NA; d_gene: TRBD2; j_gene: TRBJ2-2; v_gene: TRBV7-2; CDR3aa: CASSVAGGPGELFF; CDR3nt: TGTGCCAGCAGCGTAGCGGGGGGGCCCGGGGAGCTGTTTTTT
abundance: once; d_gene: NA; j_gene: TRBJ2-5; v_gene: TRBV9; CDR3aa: CASSVRAGGETQYF; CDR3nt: TGTGCCAGCAGCGTACGAGCAGGCGGGGAGACCCAGTACTTC
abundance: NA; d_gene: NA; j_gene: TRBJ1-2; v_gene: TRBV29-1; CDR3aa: CSVEYLLPGEYGGYTF; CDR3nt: TGCAGCGTTGAATATCTGTTGCCAGGCGAGTATGGTGGCTACACCTTC
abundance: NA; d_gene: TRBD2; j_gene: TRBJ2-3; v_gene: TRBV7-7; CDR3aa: CASSLGREADTQYF; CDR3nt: TGTGCTAGCAGCTTAGGGAGGGAGGCAGATACGCAGTATTTT
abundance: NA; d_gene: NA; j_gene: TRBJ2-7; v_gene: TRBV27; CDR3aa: CASSFQGSYEQYF; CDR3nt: TGTGCCAGCAGTTTCCAGGGCTCCTACGAGCAGTACTTC
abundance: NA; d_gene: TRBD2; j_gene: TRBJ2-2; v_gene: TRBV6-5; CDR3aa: CASSSPGGVTGELFF; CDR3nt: TGTGCCAGCAGTTCTCCTGGGGGGGTAACCGGGGAGCTGTTTTTT
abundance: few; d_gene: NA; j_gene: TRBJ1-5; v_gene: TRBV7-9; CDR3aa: CASSFNLGDPLKDQPQHF; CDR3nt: TGTGCCAGCAGCTTTAACCTGGGAGATCCCCTAAAGGATCAGCCCCAGCATTTT
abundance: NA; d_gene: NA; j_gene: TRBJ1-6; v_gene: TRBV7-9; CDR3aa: CASSPGTQNNSPLHF; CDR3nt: TGTGCCAGCAGCCCCGGGACTCAAAATAATTCACCCCTCCACTTT